This is a list of T cell receptor beta chains from one sample in a study of cytomegalovirus exposure and HLA in healthy donors. Some clones are missing from TCRdb's copy, which holds only in-frame ones; the method was immunoSEQ multiplex PCR. This table holds tens of thousands of clones, 90% found once. Sequencing was performed on PBMCs. These receptors originate from a man younger than 35 in good health and CMV-seronegative. Both conserved end residues are part of each CDR3. A D gene is named only where the DNA matches it firmly. A clone size is listed for some rows: how often the clone was seen (once, few, many), or a class if it is expanded.

CDR3 DNA,CDR3 protein,J gene,D gene,V gene,clone size
TGTGCCAGCAGCGTAGGGGATCTAGCGGGCCTAGAGACCCAGTACTTC,CASSVGDLAGLETQYF,TRBJ2-5,TRBD2,TRBV9,-
TGCAGCGCTGGAAGGGACAGGGATAGCGACGAGCAGTACTTC,CSAGRDRDSDEQYF,TRBJ2-7,TRBD1,TRBV29-1,-
TGCGCCAGCAGCCAAGCGTGGAGTAGCTCCTACGAGCAGTACTTC,CASSQAWSSSYEQYF,TRBJ2-7,-,TRBV4-3,few
TGCAGCGTCGCCCCCTCCCCGGTTGGCACCGGGGAGCTGTTTTTT,CSVAPSPVGTGELFF,TRBJ2-2,-,TRBV29-1,-
TGTGCCAGCAGTTTAATGTTAGCACAAGAGACCCAGTACTTC,CASSLMLAQETQYF,TRBJ2-5,-,TRBV28,-
TGTGCCAGCAGCTTGCTACCAAATGAAAAACTGTTTTTT,CASSLLPNEKLFF,TRBJ1-4,-,TRBV11-2,-
TGTGCCAGCAGCCCACTAGCGGGAGGGTTCTACGAGCAGTACTTC,CASSPLAGGFYEQYF,TRBJ2-7,TRBD2,TRBV11-3,-
TGTGCCAGCTCACCAGAGACAGGGGACGGTATGGACTTC,CASSPETGDGMDF,TRBJ2-4,TRBD1,TRBV18,-
TGTGCCAGTAGTATGGGCGGGCCCTACTCCCAAGCTTTCTTT,CASSMGGPYSQAFF,TRBJ1-1,-,TRBV19,-
TGTGCCAGCAGCCAAGATCGAGCGGGAGGCCCAGATACGCAGTATTTT,CASSQDRAGGPDTQYF,TRBJ2-3,TRBD2,TRBV4-2,-
TGTGCTAGCAGGCCCGACTGCTACAATGAGCAGTTCTTC,CASRPDCYNEQFF,TRBJ2-1,-,TRBV7-7,-
TGTGCCAGCTCAAGGACAGGGGCTGGAGAGAACACTGAAGCTTTCTTT,CASSRTGAGENTEAFF,TRBJ1-1,TRBD1,TRBV18,-
TGTGCCAGCTCGGGGATGACAGGGGTCGGTGAGCAGTTCTTC,CASSGMTGVGEQFF,TRBJ2-1,TRBD1,TRBV18,-
TGTGCCAGCAGTCGTGCCCACCCTCGGGACAGGGGGCATGAGCAGTTCTTC,CASSRAHPRDRGHEQFF,TRBJ2-1,TRBD1,TRBV2,-
TGTGCCAGCAGCCCAGGGACTAGCTACGAGCAGTACTTC,CASSPGTSYEQYF,TRBJ2-7,TRBD2,TRBV7-9,-
TGTGCCAGCAGCCTCACGCGGTACAGCACAGATACGCAGTATTTT,CASSLTRYSTDTQYF,TRBJ2-3,-,TRBV5-6,once
TGTGCCAGCAGCTTAGTCCCGGGGTTGGAAAAACTGTTTTTT,CASSLVPGLEKLFF,TRBJ1-4,-,TRBV7-2,once
TGTGCCAGCAGCTTAGATCGGACTATTAATGAAAAACTGTTTTTT,CASSLDRTINEKLFF,TRBJ1-4,-,TRBV7-2,-
TGTGCCAGCACCGTCAGGGGGACTAGCACAGATACGCAGTATTTT,CASTVRGTSTDTQYF,TRBJ2-3,-,TRBV7-8,-
TGTGCCAGCAGCCCACTGATTATAGCAGCACCTAATCAGCCCCAGCATTTT,CASSPLIIAAPNQPQHF,TRBJ1-5,-,TRBV21-1,once
TGTGCCAGCAGTAAAGCGGGGGACAGGGCCTCTGGGGCCAACGTCCTGACTTTC,CASSKAGDRASGANVLTF,TRBJ2-6,-,TRBV28,-
TGCGCCAGCAGCTTTAGGTCGGGAAATGAGCAGTTCTTC,CASSFRSGNEQFF,TRBJ2-1,-,TRBV5-1,once
TGCGCCAGCAGTAAAGTTACAGTCCAAGAGACCCAGTACTTC,CASSKVTVQETQYF,TRBJ2-5,-,TRBV5-1,-
TGTGCCAGCAGTGAAGTCGGAGACAGGCCCTACAAACAAGAGACCCAGTACTTC,CASSEVGDRPYKQETQYF,TRBJ2-5,-,TRBV6-1,-
TGCGCCAGCAGCCAAGACCCAGGGGACTCTGGAAACACCATATATTTT,CASSQDPGDSGNTIYF,TRBJ1-3,-,TRBV4-1,few
TGTGCCAGCAGTTACTCTCGCCGTTCAGGGCGAGAGACCCAGTACTTC,CASSYSRRSGRETQYF,TRBJ2-5,-,TRBV6-5,-
TGTGCCACCACAGGGGTGCGGGTGGAGCAGTTCTTC,CATTGVRVEQFF,TRBJ2-1,TRBD1,TRBV6-5,-
TGTGCCAGCAACGACTATGGGTATTTTGAGACCCAGTACTTC,CASNDYGYFETQYF,TRBJ2-5,-,TRBV28,-
TGTGCCAGCAGCTTAACTAGCCTAGCGGGGCTCTCTGGGGCCAACGTCCTGACTTTC,CASSLTSLAGLSGANVLTF,TRBJ2-6,TRBD2,TRBV7-3,-
TGTGCCAGCAGTGCACCAGGGACAGGGGGACGATCCACCGGGGAGCTGTTTTTT,CASSAPGTGGRSTGELFF,TRBJ2-2,TRBD1,TRBV6-1,-
TGTGCCAGCAGCTACCCCGAGGGGGCAGGAGGGAGATTCGGTGAGCAGTTCTTC,CASSYPEGAGGRFGEQFF,TRBJ2-1,-,TRBV11-2,-
TGTGCCACTACGAAAGAAGTGTATGGCGGGAGCGAGCAGTACTTC,CATTKEVYGGSEQYF,TRBJ2-7,TRBD2,TRBV10-3,once
TGTGCCACCGTACAGGGGGCCGACACTGAAGCTTTCTTT,CATVQGADTEAFF,TRBJ1-1,TRBD1,TRBV28,-
TGTGCCAGCAGTGACGACCGCGACAGGGCCTACGAGCAGTACTTC,CASSDDRDRAYEQYF,TRBJ2-7,TRBD1,TRBV25-1,-
TGTGCCAGCAGCCAGCAGGGGGGGACCCAGTACTTC,CASSQQGGTQYF,TRBJ2-5,-,TRBV7-3,once
TGCAGTGTTAACAGGGGCGATACGCAGTATTTT,CSVNRGDTQYF,TRBJ2-3,TRBD1,TRBV20-1,-
TGTGCCAGCAGTCCGGGAGGGGGCCAAGAGACCCAGTACTTC,CASSPGGGQETQYF,TRBJ2-5,TRBD2,TRBV6-4,-
TGTGCCAGCAGTGTCGGGGGGAATGAGCAGTTCTTC,CASSVGGNEQFF,TRBJ2-1,TRBD2,TRBV2,-
TGTGCCACCAGCAGAGGACGGGAGGGAATTCTCCCTTCTGGCACAGATACGCAGTATTTT,CATSRGREGILPSGTDTQYF,TRBJ2-3,TRBD2,TRBV15,-
TGTGCCAGCAGCGTTTCCGGGTACACTGAAGCTTTCTTT,CASSVSGYTEAFF,TRBJ1-1,-,TRBV7-8,-
TGTGCCAGCAGCCCCCTTGAACTAGTGGGAGGTAGTTTGACAGATACGCAGTATTTT,CASSPLELVGGSLTDTQYF,TRBJ2-3,-,TRBV9,-
TGTGCCAGCAGCTTCAGATCAGGGTACCCAGATACGCAGTATTTT,CASSFRSGYPDTQYF,TRBJ2-3,-,TRBV7-2,-
TGTGCCAGCAGTCCCCTAGCCCAACTAGCGGGAGCGCAAGAGACCCAGTACTTC,CASSPLAQLAGAQETQYF,TRBJ2-5,TRBD2,TRBV28,-
TGTGCCAGTAGATTTGGACAGGGGGTATCAGGCTACACCTTC,CASRFGQGVSGYTF,TRBJ1-2,TRBD1,TRBV19,once
TGTGCCAGCAGTGAAAGAGCTACAGGGCCCGACGAGCAGTACTTC,CASSERATGPDEQYF,TRBJ2-7,-,TRBV6-1,-
TGCGCCAGCAGCCCCGGGACTAGCGCCTGGTCCTACGAGCAGTACTTC,CASSPGTSAWSYEQYF,TRBJ2-7,TRBD2,TRBV4-1,-
TGTGCCAGCAGCTTGGCCGAAGCCGGGATAGGCGGGGAGCTGTTTTTT,CASSLAEAGIGGELFF,TRBJ2-2,-,TRBV5-4,few
TGTGCCAGCAGCGTATCGGGACAGGGTGAGCAGTACTTC,CASSVSGQGEQYF,TRBJ2-7,TRBD1,TRBV9,-
TGTGCCAGCAGCTTCAGGGGTCCTGGAAACACCATATATTTT,CASSFRGPGNTIYF,TRBJ1-3,-,TRBV5-4,-
TGTGCCAGTAGTATAAGCGTTTTTAACGGGGAGCTGTTTTTT,CASSISVFNGELFF,TRBJ2-2,-,TRBV19,-
TGTGCCAGCAGTGATAAGGCGGCCTACGAGCAGTACTTC,CASSDKAAYEQYF,TRBJ2-7,-,TRBV2,once
TGTGCCAGCAGCCCGCGACAGGGGCAGGAGCAGTTCTTC,CASSPRQGQEQFF,TRBJ2-1,TRBD1,TRBV13,-
TGTGCCAGCAGTCAAGCCCAAGCGGGAGGGTATCCCGAGCAGTACTTC,CASSQAQAGGYPEQYF,TRBJ2-7,TRBD2,TRBV27,-